This TCR beta chain comes out of a study of PD-L1 blockade in urothelial cancer. The CDR3 totals 15 residues. The V and J ends lost 0 bases and 0 bases respectively, with 9 bases between them. Germline CDR1 reads SGHRS; CDR2 reads YFSETQ. Some clones are missing from TCRdb's copy, which holds only in-frame ones; the method was immunoSEQ multiplex PCR. The sample records about 74,000 clones, around four fifths being singletons. This receptor was identified in a man aged 65 to 85 with urothelial cancer. The chain employs TRBV5-1 and TRBJ1-2; D gene ambiguous. The sequencing here drew on PBMCs, taken around atezolizumab (anti-PD-L1) treatment. CDR3 sequence (DNA): TGCGCCAGCAGCTTGGAGTGGTCGGCTAACTATGGCTACACCTTC. The encoded protein is CASSLEWSANYGYTF. Complete variable domain (other parts from reference TRBV5-1 and TRBJ1-2): KAGVTQTPRYLIKTRGQQVTLSCSPISGHRSVSWYQQTPGQGLQFLFEYFSETQRNKGNFPGRFSGRQFSNSRSEMNVSTLELGDSALYLCASSLEWSANYGYTFGSGTRLTVV.